This T cell receptor (beta chain) was observed in a study of T-cell memory formation after mild COVID-19. This clonotype occurred many times. The target antigen is unknown. UMIs and sample barcodes were carried by the TCR alpha and TCR beta cDNA libraries that 5'RACE produced using constant-segment primers. Using its own MiXCR run on the 5' RACE reads, TCRdb lists one record per CDR3 protein. This sample has fewer than 150,000 distinct CDR3 sequences, with about 14% found just once. General observations from the study: The study found contracting CD4+ clones mainly in CM and EM and contracting CD8+ clones in EMRA.

CDR1 and CDR2 (germline): SGHRS, YFSETQ. The CDR3 loop spans 15 amino acids. Trimming left V 0 bases short and J 3 bases short, with 13 bases between. The sequenced sample consisted of PBMCs or a T cell subset sorted from them (not recorded which). This chain uses TRBV5-1 with TRBJ2-7; tentatively, D is TRBD1 (5 bases). This clonotype was sampled from an adult woman who had mild COVID-19 (a few samples of this study predate the infection). Cell type and time point are not known. The CDR3, as DNA: TGCGCCAGCAGCTTGGGCGATGGGGCCTACTACGAGCAGTACTTC. Protein product: CASSLGDGAYYEQYF. The whole variable domain, remainder taken from reference TRBV5-1 and TRBJ2-7, is KAGVTQTPRYLIKTRGQQVTLSCSPISGHRSVSWYQQTPGQGLQFLFEYFSETQRNKGNFPGRFSGRQFSNSRSEMNVSTLELGDSALYLCASSLGDGAYYEQYFGPGTRLTVT.